The present T cell receptor (beta chain) was sequenced within a study of CD8 T cells in cerebrospinal fluid in Alzheimer's disease. This CDR3 contains 15 residues. The germline V gene has CDR1 LNHNV and CDR2 YYDKDF (reference sequence). TCRdb re-called the 10x single-cell sequencing reads and gives one entry per CDR3 protein, without DNA. This listing includes roughly 1,200 distinct CDR3 sequences. According to its frequency, this clonotype is large. Sequencing input: cerebrospinal fluid. This TCR came from a human donor with Alzheimer's disease. The rearrangement joins TRBV15 to TRBJ2-1; TCRdb picks TRBD2, but there is no DNA to check that call. Here the CDR3 reads CATSRDLAGATEQFF.